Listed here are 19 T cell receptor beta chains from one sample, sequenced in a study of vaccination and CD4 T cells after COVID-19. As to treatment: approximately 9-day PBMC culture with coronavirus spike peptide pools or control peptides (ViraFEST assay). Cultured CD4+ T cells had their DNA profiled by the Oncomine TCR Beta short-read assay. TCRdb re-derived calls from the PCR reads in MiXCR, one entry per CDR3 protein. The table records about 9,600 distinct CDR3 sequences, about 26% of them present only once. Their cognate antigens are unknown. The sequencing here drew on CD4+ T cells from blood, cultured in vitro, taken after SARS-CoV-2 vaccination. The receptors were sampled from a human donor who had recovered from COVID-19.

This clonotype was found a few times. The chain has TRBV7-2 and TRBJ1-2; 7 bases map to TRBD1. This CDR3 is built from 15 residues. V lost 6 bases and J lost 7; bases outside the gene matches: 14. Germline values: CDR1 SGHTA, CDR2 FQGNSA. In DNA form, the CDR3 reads TGTGCCAGCAGTTACGCTGAGGGGGCGTCGGCTGGCTACACCTTC. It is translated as CASSYAEGASAGYTF.

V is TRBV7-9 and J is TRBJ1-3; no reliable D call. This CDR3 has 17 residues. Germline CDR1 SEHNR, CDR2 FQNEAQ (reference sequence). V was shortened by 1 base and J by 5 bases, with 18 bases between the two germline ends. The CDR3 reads CASSLVVSSVYRNTIYF. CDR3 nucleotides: TGTGCCAGCAGCTTAGTTGTCTCAAGCGTCTACCGAAACACCATATATTTT. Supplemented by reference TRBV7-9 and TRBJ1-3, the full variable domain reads DTGVSQNPRHKITKRGQNVTFRCDPISEHNRLYWYRQTLGQGPEFLTYFQNEAQLEKSRLLSDRFSAERPKGSFSTLEIQRTEQGDSAMYLCASSLVVSSVYRNTIYFGEGSWLTVV.

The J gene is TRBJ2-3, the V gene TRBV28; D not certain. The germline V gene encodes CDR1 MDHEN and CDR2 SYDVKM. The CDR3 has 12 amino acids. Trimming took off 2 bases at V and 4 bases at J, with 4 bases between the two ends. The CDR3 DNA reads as TGTGCCAGCAGTTTAGCGTCAGATACGCAGTATTTT. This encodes CASSLASDTQYF.

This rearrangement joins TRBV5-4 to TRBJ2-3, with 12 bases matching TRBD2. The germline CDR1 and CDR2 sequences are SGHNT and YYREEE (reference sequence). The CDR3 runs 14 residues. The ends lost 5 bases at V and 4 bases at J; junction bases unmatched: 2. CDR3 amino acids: CASRTSGSSDTQYF. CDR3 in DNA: TGTGCCAGCAGGACTAGCGGGAGCTCAGATACGCAGTATTTT.

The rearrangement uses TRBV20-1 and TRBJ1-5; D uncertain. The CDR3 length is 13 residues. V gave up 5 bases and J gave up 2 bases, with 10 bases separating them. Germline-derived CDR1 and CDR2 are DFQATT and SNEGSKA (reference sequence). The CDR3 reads CSAGDEGNQPQHF. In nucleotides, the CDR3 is TGCAGTGCTGGCGACGAAGGCAATCAGCCCCAGCATTTT.

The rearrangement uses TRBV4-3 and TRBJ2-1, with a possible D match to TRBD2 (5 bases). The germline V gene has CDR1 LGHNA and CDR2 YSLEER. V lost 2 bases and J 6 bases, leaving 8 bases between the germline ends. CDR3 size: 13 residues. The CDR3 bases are TGCGCCAGCAGCCAACAACTAGTCAATGAGCAGTTCTTC. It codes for CASSQQLVNEQFF.

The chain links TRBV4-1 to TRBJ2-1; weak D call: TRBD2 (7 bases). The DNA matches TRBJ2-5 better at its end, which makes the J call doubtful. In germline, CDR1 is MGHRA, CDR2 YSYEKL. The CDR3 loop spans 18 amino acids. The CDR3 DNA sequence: TGCGCCAGCAGCCAAGGGGGGGGGGCAGGGGCCGTTCAAGAGACCCAGTACTTC. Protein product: CASSQGGGAGAVQETQYF.

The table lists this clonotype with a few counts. CDR3 residues: CSAARDRTYEQYF. CDR3 in DNA: TGCAGTGCTGCCCGGGACAGGACCTACGAGCAGTACTTC. The chain joins TRBV20-1 to TRBJ2-7; the match to TRBD1 covers 8 bases. CDR3 length: 13 amino acids. V lost 5 bases to trimming and J lost 2 bases; unmatched junction nucleotides: 5. Per germline, CDR1 DFQATT and CDR2 SNEGSKA (reference sequence).

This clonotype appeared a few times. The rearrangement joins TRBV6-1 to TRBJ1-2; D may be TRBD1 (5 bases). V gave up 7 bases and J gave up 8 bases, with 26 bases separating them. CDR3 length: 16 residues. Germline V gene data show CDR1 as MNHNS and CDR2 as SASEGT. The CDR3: CASNPRPRQLYGGYTF. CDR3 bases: TGTGCCAGCAATCCACGGCCCCGACAGCTCTATGGAGGCTACACCTTC.

The CDR3 bases are TGTGCCAGCAGCTTACGACAGAACACTGAAGCTTTCTTT. This translates into CASSLRQNTEAFF. This chain uses TRBV5-4 with TRBJ1-1; D ambiguous. The germline V gene encodes CDR1 SGHNT and CDR2 YYREEE (reference sequence). V dropped 2 bases and J dropped 1 base, with 6 bases sitting between them. This CDR3 region has 13 residues.

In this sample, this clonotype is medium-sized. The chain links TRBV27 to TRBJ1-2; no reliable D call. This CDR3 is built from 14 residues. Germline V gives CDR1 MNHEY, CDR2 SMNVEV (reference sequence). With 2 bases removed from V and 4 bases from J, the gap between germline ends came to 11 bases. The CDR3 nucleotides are TGTGCCAGCAGTTTAGGTCGGCAGCGCTATGGCTACACCTTC. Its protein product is CASSLGRQRYGYTF.

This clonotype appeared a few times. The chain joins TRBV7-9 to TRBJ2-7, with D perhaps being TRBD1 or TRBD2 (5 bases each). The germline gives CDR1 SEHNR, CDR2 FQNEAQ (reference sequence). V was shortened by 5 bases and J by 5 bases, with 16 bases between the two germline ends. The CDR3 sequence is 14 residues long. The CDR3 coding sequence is TGTGCCAGCAGCGCATTGGGACGGCGAGACGAGCAGTACTTC. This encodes CASSALGRRDEQYF.

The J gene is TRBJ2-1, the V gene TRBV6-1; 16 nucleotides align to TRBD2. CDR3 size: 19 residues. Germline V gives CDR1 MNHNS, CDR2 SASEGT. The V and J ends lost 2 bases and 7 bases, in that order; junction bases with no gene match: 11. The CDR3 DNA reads TGTGCCAGCAGTGAAAAATATGGGACTAGCGGGAGGGCGGGTAATGAGCAGTTCTTC. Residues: CASSEKYGTSGRAGNEQFF.

CDR3: CASSPWGMNTEAFF. Here the CDR3 DNA reads TGTGCCAGCTCACCGTGGGGCATGAACACTGAAGCTTTCTTT. This chain links TRBV18 with TRBJ1-1; D might be TRBD1 (5 bases). Germline V gives CDR1 KGHSH, CDR2 LQKENI. V lost 3 bases, J lost 0 bases, and 8 bases lay in between. CDR3 length: 14 residues. Supplemented by reference TRBV18 and TRBJ1-1, the full variable domain reads NAGVMQNPRHLVRRRGQEARLRCSPMKGHSHVYWYRQLPEEGLKFMVYLQKENIIDESGMPKERFSAEFPKEGPSILRIQQVVRGDSAAYFCASSPWGMNTEAFFGQGTRLTVV.

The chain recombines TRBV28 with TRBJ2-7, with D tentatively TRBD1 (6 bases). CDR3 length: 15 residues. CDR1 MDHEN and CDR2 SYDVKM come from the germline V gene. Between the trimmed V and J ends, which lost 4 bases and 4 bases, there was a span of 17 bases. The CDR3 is CASSYTGTSPYEQYF. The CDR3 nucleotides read TGTGCCAGCAGTTACACCGGGACATCCCCTTACGAGCAGTACTTC.

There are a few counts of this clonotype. The CDR3 loop is CASRVTGVTNYGYTF. Here the CDR3 DNA reads TGTGCCAGTAGGGTCACAGGAGTCACTAACTATGGCTACACCTTC. This sequence joins TRBV19 and TRBJ1-2; TRBD1 is a possible D gene (5 bases). In germline, CDR1 is LNHDA, CDR2 SQIVND (reference sequence). V was shortened by 6 bases and J by 0 bases, with 14 bases between the two germline ends. This CDR3 region has 15 residues.

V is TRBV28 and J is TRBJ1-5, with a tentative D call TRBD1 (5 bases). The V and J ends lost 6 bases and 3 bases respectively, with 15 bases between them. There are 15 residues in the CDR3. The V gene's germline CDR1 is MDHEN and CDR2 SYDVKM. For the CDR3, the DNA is TGTGCCAGCAGCCCCCGAAGGGGTCCCAATCAGCCCCAGCATTTT. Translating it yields CASSPRRGPNQPQHF.

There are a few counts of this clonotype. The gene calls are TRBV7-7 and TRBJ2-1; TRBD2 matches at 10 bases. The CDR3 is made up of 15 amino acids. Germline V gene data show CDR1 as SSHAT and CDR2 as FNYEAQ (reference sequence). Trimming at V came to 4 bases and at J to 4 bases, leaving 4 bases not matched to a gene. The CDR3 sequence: CASSWTSGPYNEQFF. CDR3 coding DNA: TGTGCCAGCAGCTGGACTAGCGGCCCTTACAATGAGCAGTTCTTC.

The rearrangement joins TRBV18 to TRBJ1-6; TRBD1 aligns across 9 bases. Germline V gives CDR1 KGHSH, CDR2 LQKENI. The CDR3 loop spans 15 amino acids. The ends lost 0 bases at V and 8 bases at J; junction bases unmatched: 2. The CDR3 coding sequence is TGTGCCAGCTCACCACCGGGACAGGGATATTCACCCCTCCACTTT. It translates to CASSPPGQGYSPLHF.